This T cell receptor beta chain was sequenced in a study of shared clonotypes between healthy human individuals. At the level of the study: A couple of women and a few men aged 18 to 49 made up the donors. Study-level results: Unshared clonotypes carried lower generation probabilities than those common to all four donors.

Remarks on this clone: Its specificity is unknown.

An assay was performed, and its level was deep. Profiling relied on immunoSEQ multiplex PCR, and the TCRdb table lists in-frame clones only, not all of them. The sample has around 300,000 clones, around 86% seen once. Sequencing used memory CD8+ T cells sorted from blood. Subset indicated: CD45RO+ cells pooled with CCR7-negative TemRA cells. The sequence derives from a man between 18 and 35 years old in good health.

The CDR3 is CASRDLKHSSYEQYF. The CDR3 DNA reads as TGTGCCAGCAGAGACCTAAAGCACTCCTCCTACGAGCAGTACTTC. The chain has TRBV28 and TRBJ2-7; D remains ambiguous. V was clipped by 6 bases and J by 0 bases, with 15 bases between them. This CDR3 is built from 15 residues. CDR1 is MDHEN and CDR2 is SYDVKM in the germline V gene.